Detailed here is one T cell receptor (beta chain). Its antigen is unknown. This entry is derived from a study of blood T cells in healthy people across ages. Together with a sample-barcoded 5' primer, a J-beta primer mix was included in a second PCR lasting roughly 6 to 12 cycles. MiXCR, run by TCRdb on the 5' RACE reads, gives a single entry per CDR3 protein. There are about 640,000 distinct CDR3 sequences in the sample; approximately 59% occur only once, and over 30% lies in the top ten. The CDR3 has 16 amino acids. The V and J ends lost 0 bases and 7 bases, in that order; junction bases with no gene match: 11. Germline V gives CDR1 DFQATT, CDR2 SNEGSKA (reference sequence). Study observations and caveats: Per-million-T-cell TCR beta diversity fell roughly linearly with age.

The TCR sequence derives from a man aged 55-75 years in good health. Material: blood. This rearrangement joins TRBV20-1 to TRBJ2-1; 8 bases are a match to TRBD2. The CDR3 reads CSARDFAAGGWNEQFF. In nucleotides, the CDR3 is TGCAGTGCTAGAGATTTCGCCGCGGGGGGATGGAATGAGCAGTTCTTC.